Listed below are T cell receptor beta chains from one sample, sequenced in a study of long-term antiretroviral therapy in people with HIV. TCRdb's table, derived via immunoSEQ multiplex PCR, lists solely in-frame clones and lacks some. This table has about 7,100 clones, approximately 79% appearing once. The sample consisted of unsorted PBMCs, taken 1.1 years after starting antiretroviral therapy. These TCRs come from a man aged 40-49 years with HIV. Both conserved end residues are part of each CDR3. The D gene is left open where the match is weak. Clone size is shown for a subset of rows, as once, few, many or a class of expanded clone.

CDR3 DNA: TGTGCCAGCAGCGCGGGACAGCCAGGGGAAAAACTGTTTTTT; CDR3 protein: CASSAGQPGEKLFF; CDR3 length: 14; J gene: TRBJ1-4; V gene: TRBV9; D gene: TRBD1; clone size: NA
CDR3 DNA: TGTGCCAGCATTCCTCAGAGGACCTACAATGAGCAGTTCTTC; CDR3 protein: CASIPQRTYNEQFF; CDR3 length: 14; J gene: TRBJ2-1; V gene: TRBV6-1; D gene: NA; clone size: NA
CDR3 DNA: TGCGCCAGCACCCCTAGTGGGCTGGGTACTGAAGCTTTCTTT; CDR3 protein: CASTPSGLGTEAFF; CDR3 length: 14; J gene: TRBJ1-1; V gene: TRBV10-2; D gene: NA; clone size: NA
CDR3 DNA: TGTGCCAGCAGCGTACTAGAAGGCCGGGGGACCGGGGAGCTGTTTTTT; CDR3 protein: CASSVLEGRGTGELFF; CDR3 length: 16; J gene: TRBJ2-2; V gene: TRBV9; D gene: NA; clone size: few
CDR3 DNA: TGTGCCTGGAGTGGCGGGTACAGCTCCTACGAGCAGTACTTC; CDR3 protein: CAWSGGYSSYEQYF; CDR3 length: 14; J gene: TRBJ2-7; V gene: TRBV30; D gene: NA; clone size: NA
CDR3 DNA: TGTGCCAGCAGCCCAGGGACAGGGTGGAGTTCACCCCTCCACTTT; CDR3 protein: CASSPGTGWSSPLHF; CDR3 length: 15; J gene: TRBJ1-6; V gene: TRBV7-2; D gene: TRBD1; clone size: NA
CDR3 DNA: TGTGCCAGCAGCCAAGGGGGACTAGCGGGGGGTATGACCGGGGAGCTGTTTTTT; CDR3 protein: CASSQGGLAGGMTGELFF; CDR3 length: 18; J gene: TRBJ2-2; V gene: TRBV4-2; D gene: TRBD2; clone size: NA
CDR3 DNA: TGTGCCAGCAGCCTTGGGGACGGCTACACCTTC; CDR3 protein: CASSLGDGYTF; CDR3 length: 11; J gene: TRBJ1-2; V gene: TRBV11-1; D gene: NA; clone size: NA
CDR3 DNA: TGCGCCAGCAGCTTGTCGGGGGCCCCGACAGGCCCCAGGTCGGACTATGGCTACACCTTC; CDR3 protein: CASSLSGAPTGPRSDYGYTF; CDR3 length: 20; J gene: TRBJ1-2; V gene: TRBV5-1; D gene: NA; clone size: NA
CDR3 DNA: TGTGCCAGCAGAGCCTCCGGGTATGGCTACACCTTC; CDR3 protein: CASRASGYGYTF; CDR3 length: 12; J gene: TRBJ1-2; V gene: TRBV9; D gene: NA; clone size: NA
CDR3 DNA: TGCGCCAGCAGCTTCCCTACTGGGGACAGTGACAGGAACACTGAAGCTTTCTTT; CDR3 protein: CASSFPTGDSDRNTEAFF; CDR3 length: 18; J gene: TRBJ1-1; V gene: TRBV5-1; D gene: TRBD1; clone size: NA
CDR3 DNA: TGTGCCAGCAGCCAAGAACGGATTTATTCTGGAAACACCATATATTTT; CDR3 protein: CASSQERIYSGNTIYF; CDR3 length: 16; J gene: TRBJ1-3; V gene: TRBV14; D gene: NA; clone size: NA
CDR3 DNA: TGTGCCAGTAGTATAGTATGGTTGGCGGGCAAAACCTACGAGCAGTACTTC; CDR3 protein: CASSIVWLAGKTYEQYF; CDR3 length: 17; J gene: TRBJ2-7; V gene: TRBV19; D gene: NA; clone size: NA
CDR3 DNA: TGTGCCAGCAGTTTAGATGGCCTCCGGGAGACCCAGTACTTC; CDR3 protein: CASSLDGLRETQYF; CDR3 length: 14; J gene: TRBJ2-5; V gene: TRBV27; D gene: NA; clone size: NA
CDR3 DNA: TGCGCCAGCAGCTTGGGGCAGGGTAGCAATCAGCCCCAGCATTTT; CDR3 protein: CASSLGQGSNQPQHF; CDR3 length: 15; J gene: TRBJ1-5; V gene: TRBV5-1; D gene: NA; clone size: NA
CDR3 DNA: TGTGCCAGCTCACGCGATGGACAGGTCTATAATTCACCCCTCCACTTT; CDR3 protein: CASSRDGQVYNSPLHF; CDR3 length: 16; J gene: TRBJ1-6; V gene: TRBV18; D gene: TRBD1; clone size: NA
CDR3 DNA: TGTGCCAGCAGCTCTTTAGGGGCCCATGGCTACACCTTC; CDR3 protein: CASSSLGAHGYTF; CDR3 length: 13; J gene: TRBJ1-2; V gene: TRBV7-3; D gene: NA; clone size: medium-sized
CDR3 DNA: TGTGCCTCCTCTGGAATCACGGGCACTGAAGCTTTCTTT; CDR3 protein: CASSGITGTEAFF; CDR3 length: 13; J gene: TRBJ1-1; V gene: TRBV6-1; D gene: NA; clone size: NA
CDR3 DNA: TGTGCCAGCAGTTACTCGTGGGACAGGAGCCTCTACGAGCAGTACTTC; CDR3 protein: CASSYSWDRSLYEQYF; CDR3 length: 16; J gene: TRBJ2-7; V gene: TRBV6-5; D gene: TRBD1; clone size: NA
CDR3 DNA: TGTGCCAGCAGCCCCCCCGGACTAGCGCCCTACACAGATACGCAGTATTTT; CDR3 protein: CASSPPGLAPYTDTQYF; CDR3 length: 17; J gene: TRBJ2-3; V gene: TRBV11-3; D gene: TRBD2; clone size: NA
CDR3 DNA: TGTGCCAGCAGTTTATCGAAGGGGACAGTTTCCTACGAGCAGTACTTC; CDR3 protein: CASSLSKGTVSYEQYF; CDR3 length: 16; J gene: TRBJ2-7; V gene: TRBV27; D gene: TRBD1; clone size: few
CDR3 DNA: TGTGCCAGCAGCCCCGGGACCTTAACCGGCTCACCCCTCCACTTT; CDR3 protein: CASSPGTLTGSPLHF; CDR3 length: 15; J gene: TRBJ1-6; V gene: TRBV9; D gene: NA; clone size: NA
CDR3 DNA: TGTGCCAGCAGTGACTCGGGGGAGAGAGATACGCAGTATTTT; CDR3 protein: CASSDSGERDTQYF; CDR3 length: 14; J gene: TRBJ2-3; V gene: TRBV7-9; D gene: NA; clone size: NA
CDR3 DNA: TGTGCCAGCAGTTACGCGCAGGGGAGTTCCTACGAGCAGTACTTC; CDR3 protein: CASSYAQGSSYEQYF; CDR3 length: 15; J gene: TRBJ2-7; V gene: TRBV6-6; D gene: NA; clone size: NA
CDR3 DNA: TGCGCCAGCAGCGGGGGTAACGAGCAGTACTTC; CDR3 protein: CASSGGNEQYF; CDR3 length: 11; J gene: TRBJ2-7; V gene: TRBV5-1; D gene: NA; clone size: NA
CDR3 DNA: TGTGCCAGCAGCGTAGTGGCAGAGAACACTGAAGCTTTCTTT; CDR3 protein: CASSVVAENTEAFF; CDR3 length: 14; J gene: TRBJ1-1; V gene: TRBV9; D gene: NA; clone size: NA
CDR3 DNA: TGTGCCAGCAGTGAAGCCATCACCACAGATACGCAGTATTTT; CDR3 protein: CASSEAITTDTQYF; CDR3 length: 14; J gene: TRBJ2-3; V gene: TRBV6-1; D gene: NA; clone size: NA
CDR3 DNA: TGTGCCAGTAGTATACAGGGGTACACTGAAGCTTTCTTT; CDR3 protein: CASSIQGYTEAFF; CDR3 length: 13; J gene: TRBJ1-1; V gene: TRBV19; D gene: NA; clone size: NA
CDR3 DNA: TGTGCCAGCATTCTTGGGGGGAACACCGGGGAGCTGTTTTTT; CDR3 protein: CASILGGNTGELFF; CDR3 length: 14; J gene: TRBJ2-2; V gene: TRBV6-1; D gene: NA; clone size: NA
CDR3 DNA: TGTGCCAGCAGCCAGCAGGGGGGGAATGAAAAACTGTTTTTT; CDR3 protein: CASSQQGGNEKLFF; CDR3 length: 14; J gene: TRBJ1-4; V gene: TRBV7-9; D gene: TRBD1; clone size: once
CDR3 DNA: TGCGCCAGCGGCACTAGCGGGGGGCCCCTCCTCAATGAGCAGTTCTTC; CDR3 protein: CASGTSGGPLLNEQFF; CDR3 length: 16; J gene: TRBJ2-1; V gene: TRBV5-1; D gene: TRBD2; clone size: NA
CDR3 DNA: TGTGCCAGCAGTTTAGTCCCAGGGACAGGGAACATTCAGTACTTC; CDR3 protein: CASSLVPGTGNIQYF; CDR3 length: 15; J gene: TRBJ2-4; V gene: TRBV27; D gene: TRBD1; clone size: once
CDR3 DNA: TGTGCCAGTAGTGGAGGGAGCGGGGGGACCACAGATACGCAGTATTTT; CDR3 protein: CASSGGSGGTTDTQYF; CDR3 length: 16; J gene: TRBJ2-3; V gene: TRBV19; D gene: TRBD2; clone size: NA
CDR3 DNA: TGTGCCAGCACCGGAGGGGGCGAGCAGTACTTC; CDR3 protein: CASTGGGEQYF; CDR3 length: 11; J gene: TRBJ2-7; V gene: TRBV7-8; D gene: NA; clone size: once
CDR3 DNA: TGTGCCAGAAGCAGGGACCGAAAGAACACTGAAGCTTTCTTT; CDR3 protein: CARSRDRKNTEAFF; CDR3 length: 14; J gene: TRBJ1-1; V gene: TRBV5-3; D gene: NA; clone size: NA
CDR3 DNA: TGTGCCACCAGCAGAGATAAGGGGGACGAGCCCTACACCTTC; CDR3 protein: CATSRDKGDEPYTF; CDR3 length: 14; J gene: TRBJ1-2; V gene: TRBV15; D gene: NA; clone size: NA
CDR3 DNA: TGTGCCAGTAGTATAGATCTCAGCGGGGCCTCCTACAATGAGCAGTTCTTC; CDR3 protein: CASSIDLSGASYNEQFF; CDR3 length: 17; J gene: TRBJ2-1; V gene: TRBV19; D gene: TRBD2; clone size: NA
CDR3 DNA: TGTGCCAGTCGACCTGGGACTAGTGGGGAGACCCAGTACTTC; CDR3 protein: CASRPGTSGETQYF; CDR3 length: 14; J gene: TRBJ2-5; V gene: TRBV27; D gene: TRBD2; clone size: once
CDR3 DNA: TGTGCCAGCAGCTTGGGGACAGGCAGCTATGGCTACACCTTC; CDR3 protein: CASSLGTGSYGYTF; CDR3 length: 14; J gene: TRBJ1-2; V gene: TRBV5-6; D gene: TRBD1; clone size: few
CDR3 DNA: TGTGCCAGCAGTGTGAGTAGGCTAGAGACCCAGTACTTC; CDR3 protein: CASSVSRLETQYF; CDR3 length: 13; J gene: TRBJ2-5; V gene: TRBV6-1; D gene: NA; clone size: NA
CDR3 DNA: TGCGCCAGCAGCTGGTCCTCCTATAATTCACCCCTCCACTTT; CDR3 protein: CASSWSSYNSPLHF; CDR3 length: 14; J gene: TRBJ1-6; V gene: TRBV5-1; D gene: NA; clone size: NA